This T cell receptor beta chain was captured in a study of control samples from healthy donors and cancer patients. The CDR3 is made up of 14 amino acids. Trimming removed 0 bases from V and 9 bases from J, with 12 bases in between. Per germline, CDR1 MNHEY and CDR2 SMNVEV (reference sequence). Produced via immunoSEQ multiplex PCR; TCRdb's table is partial and in-frame only. The table lists fewer than 200,000 clones, around 90% of them singletons. The TCR comes from a woman aged 50 to 60 in good health. The V call is TRBV27, the J call TRBJ2-1, with D hard to call. Sequencing was done on a sample of blood. The CDR3 loop reads CASSLSGRISEQFF. The CDR3 region has the DNA TGTGCCAGCAGTTTATCAGGCAGGATCAGTGAGCAGTTCTTC.